This T cell receptor beta chain was identified in a study of cytomegalovirus exposure and HLA in healthy donors. The study, taken as a whole, reports: According to an earlier analysis, most TCR beta V segments yielded productive rearrangements about 90% or about 30% of the time.

Note on this clone: The antigen is not known.

In the PCR, 60 Vbeta and 13 Jbeta primers were used. Assay used: immunoSEQ multiplex PCR; TCRdb lists only in-frame clones, some missing. The repertoire has about 170,000 clones, less than 90% of them found once; the top ten carry roughly 4.7%. The germline V gene has CDR1 LNHDA and CDR2 SQIVND (reference sequence). The V gene lost 7 bases and the J gene lost 2 bases, with 18 bases spanning the gap. The CDR3 loop spans 15 amino acids. Whereas donors were nominally healthy upon sampling, unrecorded immune exposures were probable. The sequenced sample consisted of PBMCs. The source of this sequence is a woman aged 45-60 years in good health and CMV-seropositive. This chain joins TRBV19 and TRBJ2-7; a weak D match, TRBD1 (6 bases). Here the CDR3 reads CASKKVAGVPYEQYF. The DNA of the CDR3 is TGTGCCAGTAAAAAAGTGGCAGGGGTGCCCTACGAGCAGTACTTC.